This entry is about one TCR beta chain. In the absence of a count, this clonotype is rated medium-sized (0.01 to 0.1%) from its frequency. The specificity of this receptor is unknown. The data were taken from a study of GPR56 and killer-like receptors on CD4 memory cells (dated by TCRdb to about 2019). In terms of the full investigation: According to the study's proposal, human CD4+ memory T-cell differentiation and cytokine production potential are marked by the progressive acquisition of KLRB1, KLRG1, GPR56 and then KLRF1. The study described its healthy blood donors as age-matched to the liver disease patients, who had a median age of about 64 years. Study-wide conclusions, independent of this receptor: Low clonal frequency was observed in the marker-negative population, and a progressive increase in clonal frequency, with a corresponding decrease in TCRbeta diversity, was observed along the proposed pathway. The clones that dominated late populations 4 and 5 were also present in early populations 1 and 2, and the authors interpreted this finding as evidence for linear differentiation. TCR repertoire overlap was especially strong between late populations 4 and 5, and population 3 also partly overlapped. Rather than full repertoires, the diversity and similarity analyses used only the 100 most expanded clones in each population.

Data came from an Illumina HiSeq 2500. To build sequencing libraries, a previously published PCR protocol was used to amplify the recombined TCRbeta locus. The published analysis was carried out like this. Reads whose average quality score was below 30 were removed, and the reads that remained were processed with IMSEQ. Clonotypes were defined by Vbeta gene, Jbeta gene and CDR3 amino acid sequence. To quantify how much the repertoires of different populations overlapped, the Morisita-Horn index was computed on the top 100 expanded clones. Renyi diversity profiles, calculated on the top 100 expanded clones, were used to assess clonal diversity. TCRdb reprocessed the reads and assigns one entry to each CDR3 protein sequence, leaving out DNA. What appears here as the V and J calls and clone size reflects TCRdb's work, not the paper's. The table for this sample shows approximately 2,900 distinct CDR3 sequences. The ten biggest clones cover roughly 3.1% of the sample.

For CDR1 and CDR2, the germline V gene (reference sequence) lists LNHDA and SQIVND. Including cysteine and phenylalanine, the CDR3 has 11 amino acids. No DNA has been recorded. Five KLR/GPR56-defined CD4+ populations were enriched by fluorescence-activated cell sorting before TCRbeta sequencing. TCRbeta repertoires of five CD4+ T-cell subsets defined by KLRB1, KLRG1, GPR56 and KLRF1 expression were sequenced to test a linear memory differentiation pathway. TCR-sequenced cells came from peripheral blood of healthy control individuals, reported as five donors in the TCRbeta analysis figure. Heparinized peripheral blood was collected, and every sample was processed within one hour of retrieval. To isolate peripheral blood mononuclear cells, blood was diluted 1:2 in PBS and put through Biocoll density gradient centrifugation at room temperature. Before flow sorting, CD4+ T cells were magnetically enriched from freshly isolated PBMCs using anti-CD4 MicroBeads. A BD FACSAria II was used to sort CD4+ T cells enriched from PBMCs of healthy donors according to marker expression. Surface staining used anti-KLRB1 clone 191B8, anti-KLRF1 clone 4A4.D10 and anti-KLRG1 clone REA261 antibodies from Miltenyi Biotec.

The sequence links TRBV19 to TRBJ2-7. Sequenced material: memory CD4+ T cells from blood. The TCR comes from a human donor in good health. The CDR3 loop reads CASANSDEQYF.